The 4 T cell receptor beta chains reported below all come from one sample, sequenced in a study of blood T cells in healthy people across ages. For the second PCR, which ran for roughly 6 to 12 cycles, a sample-barcoded 5' primer and a J-beta primer mix were used. Using its own MiXCR run on the 5' RACE reads, TCRdb lists one record per CDR3 protein. Of fewer than 2,000,000 distinct CDR3 sequences in the sample, about two fifths were seen once. Sequenced material: blood. The source is a human donor in good health.

In this sample, this clonotype turned up a few times. The chain carries TRBV12-3 or TRBV12-4 and TRBJ1-5; D not certain. The CDR3 runs 13 residues. Between the trimmed V and J ends, which lost 2 bases and 4 bases, there was a span of 6 bases. Here the CDR3 reads CASSLLENQPQHF. CDR3 DNA sequence: TGTGCCAGCAGTTTATTGGAGAATCAGCCCCAGCATTTT.

The gene calls are TRBV7-9 and TRBJ1-2; D is unclear. CDR1 is SEHNR, CDR2 FQNEAQ, per germline (reference sequence). The CDR3 covers 13 residues. Trimming took 8 bases from V and 3 from J, leaving 13 bases between them. The DNA of the CDR3 is TGTGCCAGCGAGGCCCCTGTAGACTATGGCTACACCTTC. Protein product: CASEAPVDYGYTF.

The chain is built from TRBV30 and TRBJ2-1; TRBD2 matches 7 bases. The J segment lost 8 bases and the V segment lost 4 bases, leaving 11 bases of the junction unmatched. This CDR3 has 14 amino acids. Germline V CDR1 and CDR2: GTSNPN, SVGIG (reference sequence). The CDR3 DNA follows: TGTGCCTGGACTAAACTAGCGTTGGGCGATGAGCAGTTCTTC. Translation: CAWTKLALGDEQFF.

This chain uses TRBV6-6 with TRBJ2-1, with D perhaps matching TRBD2 (6 bases). Germline CDR1 reads MNHNY; CDR2 reads SVGAGI (reference sequence). V shed 7 bases and J shed 0 bases, with 13 bases lying between them. The CDR3 spans 15 residues. The CDR3 sequence: CASIGRESSYNEQFF. The CDR3 coding sequence is TGTGCCAGCATCGGCCGGGAGAGCTCCTACAATGAGCAGTTCTTC.